These 14 T cell receptor beta chains were sequenced from one sample in a study of cytotoxic CD8 clonotypes in ibrutinib-treated CLL. Libraries were prepared by immunoSEQ multiplex PCR; TCRdb keeps only in-frame clonotypes and omits some of them. The repertoire holds more than 300,000 clones, with roughly 80% as singletons. This sample comprised PBMCs, obtained before ibrutinib treatment. Receptor source: a human donor with chronic lymphocytic leukemia.

The J gene is TRBJ2-3, the V gene TRBV7-2; no clear D. CDR1 and CDR2 (germline): SGHTA, FQGNSA. The V end was cut by 1 base, the J end by 4 bases, with 9 bases between. This CDR3 has 14 amino acids. DNA of the CDR3: TGTGCCAGCAGCTTAGAGCGAACCTCAGATACGCAGTATTTT. Translation gives CASSLERTSDTQYF.

The table lists this clone with a few counts. The chain is built from TRBV10-3 and TRBJ2-5; the match to TRBD2 covers 10 bases. Germline V gives CDR1 ENHRY, CDR2 SYGVKD. CDR3 length equals 13 residues. V dropped 4 bases and J dropped 4; count of bases not matched to a gene: 0. CDR3 sequence reads: CAISGLAGETQYF. For the CDR3, the DNA is TGTGCCATCAGTGGACTAGCGGGAGAGACCCAGTACTTC.

V gene TRBV7-6 combines with J gene TRBJ2-7; D is possibly TRBD1 or TRBD2 (8 bases each). The CDR3 runs to 16 residues. Trimming pared 1 base from V and 2 bases from J, leaving 15 bases between. Germline CDR1 reads SGHVS; CDR2 reads FNYEAQ. Here the CDR3 DNA reads TGTGCCAGCAGCTTAGTAGCGGGACAGGAGACCTACGAGCAGTACTTC. This encodes CASSLVAGQETYEQYF.

V gene TRBV5-5 combines with J gene TRBJ2-2; D may be TRBD1 or TRBD2 (5 bases each). The CDR3 covers 15 residues. The ends were cut back, 4 bases at V and 3 bases at J, with 13 bases in the middle. Germline V CDR1 and CDR2: SGHKS, YYEKEE (reference sequence). The CDR3 here is CASSHRQGHTGELFF. The CDR3 DNA sequence: TGTGCCAGCAGCCATCGCCAGGGACACACCGGGGAGCTGTTTTTT.

The V gene is TRBV7-9, the J gene TRBJ2-1; possibly TRBD2 for D (6 bases). Per germline, CDR1 SEHNR and CDR2 FQNEAQ (reference sequence). The CDR3 is made up of 16 amino acids. V was trimmed by 5 bases and J by 0 bases, leaving 14 bases between them. In nucleotides, the CDR3 is TGTGCCAGCAGCCCCCCTAGCGCCCACTCCTACAATGAGCAGTTCTTC. Residues: CASSPPSAHSYNEQFF. Combining the CDR3 with reference TRBV7-9 and TRBJ2-1 gives the whole variable domain DTGVSQNPRHKITKRGQNVTFRCDPISEHNRLYWYRQTLGQGPEFLTYFQNEAQLEKSRLLSDRFSAERPKGSFSTLEIQRTEQGDSAMYLCASSPPSAHSYNEQFFGPGTRLTVL.

The rearrangement joins TRBV7-6 to TRBJ2-7; D may be TRBD1 (6 bases). V was clipped by 1 base and J by 4 bases, with 14 bases between them. In germline, CDR1 is SGHVS, CDR2 FNYEAQ. This CDR3 is 15 amino acids long. This CDR3 is CASSLDAQGLYEQYF. The CDR3 coding sequence is TGTGCCAGCAGCTTAGATGCACAGGGTTTATACGAGCAGTACTTC.

This chain connects TRBV5-1 to TRBJ2-7; D gene unclear. Trimming took 0 bases from V and 4 from J, leaving 14 bases between them. The length of the CDR3 is 15 residues. Germline assignment: CDR1 SGHRS and CDR2 YFSETQ. DNA of the CDR3: TGCGCCAGCAGCTTGGCCTCCCAGACTTTGTACGAGCAGTACTTC. Translated: CASSLASQTLYEQYF.

This clone was counted a few times. This chain connects TRBV28 to TRBJ1-5; D not certain. Germline V CDR1 and CDR2: MDHEN, SYDVKM. V lost 6 bases and J lost 6, with 6 bases in between. This CDR3 spans 11 amino acids. CDR3 in DNA: TGTGCCAGCAGACGCAGTCAGCCCCAGCATTTT. It yields the protein CASRRSQPQHF.

The chain uses TRBV6-5 and TRBJ1-3; D ambiguous. This CDR3 is 13 amino acids long. V was clipped by 7 bases and J by 7 bases, with 14 bases between them. Germline V gene data show CDR1 as MNHEY and CDR2 as SVGAGI. The CDR3 nucleotides are TGTGCCAGCACCCCCCCAGCGCAGAACACCATATATTTT. It is translated as CASTPPAQNTIYF.

CDR3 DNA: TGTGCCAGCAGCTTAAGCGGGGCGGAGACCCAGTACTTC. As protein: CASSLSGAETQYF. V is TRBV11-3 and J is TRBJ2-5; the match to TRBD2 covers 7 bases. V shed 2 bases, J shed 5 bases, and the junction held 2 bases outside the gene matches. Germline assignment: CDR1 SGHNT and CDR2 YENEEA. This CDR3 region has 13 residues. The whole variable domain, filled in from reference TRBV11-3 and TRBJ2-5, reads EAGVVQSPRYKIIEKKQPVAFWCNPISGHNTLYWYLQNLGQGPELLIRYENEEAVDDSQLPKDRFSAERLKGVDSTLKIQPAELGDSAVYLCASSLSGAETQYFGPGTRLLVL.

The V call is TRBV7-6, the J call TRBJ1-5; D is uncertain. This CDR3 comprises 13 residues. Germline CDR1 is SGHVS and CDR2 is FNYEAQ. The V end was cut by 0 bases, the J end by 7 bases, with 7 bases between. This chain's CDR3 is CASSLAPEQPQHF. The CDR3 DNA follows: TGTGCCAGCAGCTTAGCGCCAGAGCAGCCCCAGCATTTT.

J is TRBJ2-5 and V is TRBV7-2, with 9 bases matching TRBD2. The CDR3 has 16 amino acids. Germline CDR1 SGHTA, CDR2 FQGNSA. J lost 5 bases, V lost 4 bases, and 11 bases had no gene match. CDR3 amino acids: CASSSISGRRVETQYF. The CDR3 bases are TGTGCCAGCAGCTCGATTAGCGGGAGAAGGGTGGAGACCCAGTACTTC.

The chain links TRBV30 to TRBJ2-7; 11 bases align to TRBD1. The CDR3 contains 14 residues. Germline-derived CDR1 and CDR2 are GTSNPN and SVGIG (reference sequence). V lost 1 base, J lost 6 bases, and 5 bases stayed unmatched. CDR3 DNA: TGTGCCTGGAGTGACGGGACAGGGGGTGTCGAGCAGTACTTC. It is translated as CAWSDGTGGVEQYF.

This clone showed up just a few times. J is TRBJ2-7 and V is TRBV28; TRBD1 matches at 7 bases. The V and J ends lost 6 bases and 7 bases, in that order; junction bases with no gene match: 6. The germline gives CDR1 MDHEN, CDR2 SYDVKM. The CDR3 length is 12 residues. CDR3 DNA sequence: TGTGCCAGCAGACCAACAGGGGTTGAGCAGTACTTC. Amino acids: CASRPTGVEQYF.